A selection of T cell receptor beta chains follows, all from one sample in a study of shared clonotypes between healthy human individuals. TCRdb's copy holds only in-frame clones and misses some; the assay was immunoSEQ multiplex PCR. Altogether 2 million to 2.5 million clones are present, 90% to 95% being singletons, with the ten largest covering under 0.45%. Sequenced: naive CD4+ T cells from PBMCs. Source of these receptors: a man aged 18 to 30 in good health. Some clones in this sample may be carry-over from other donors' samples. Each CDR3 is given with its conserved first and last residue. Fields, in order: V gene, D gene, clone size, J gene, CDR3 DNA, CDR3 protein. The D gene is left open where the match is weak. For some rows the clone size is stated as once, few or many, or as a class when expanded; others skip it.

TRBV5-1	-	-	TRBJ2-1	TGCGCCAGCAGCTCCCCAGCGTACAATGAGCAGTTCTTC	CASSSPAYNEQFF
TRBV5-6	-	-	TRBJ2-1	TGTGCCAGCAGCTTGGGACCCCGGGACCCTCCCAATGAGCAGTTCTTC	CASSLGPRDPPNEQFF
TRBV19	-	-	TRBJ1-3	TGTGCCAGTAGTATGCGGTTCAGGGTCTCTGGAAACACCATATATTTT	CASSMRFRVSGNTIYF
TRBV2	-	-	TRBJ2-1	TGTGCCAGCAGCTCCTGGGACTTCGATGAGCAGTTCTTC	CASSSWDFDEQFF
TRBV29-1	-	-	TRBJ2-3	TGCAGCGTTGGGGAGCATCGCACAGATACGCAGTATTTT	CSVGEHRTDTQYF
TRBV9	-	-	TRBJ1-1	TGTGCCAGCACGGTGGGGATCGGGGACACTGAAGCTTTCTTT	CASTVGIGDTEAFF
TRBV5-1	-	-	TRBJ1-1	TGCGCCAGCAGCCGGCGTCCGGGGTGGATCACTGAAGCTTTCTTT	CASSRRPGWITEAFF
TRBV5-1	TRBD2	-	TRBJ2-5	TGCGCCAGCAGCTTGGAGCCTAGCGGGAGGGAAGAGACCCAGTACTTC	CASSLEPSGREETQYF
TRBV28	TRBD2	-	TRBJ2-3	TGTGCCAGCAGCCCGACTAGCGGGAGACGCACAGATACGCAGTATTTT	CASSPTSGRRTDTQYF
TRBV19	TRBD1	-	TRBJ1-2	TGTGCCAGTAGTATACCTGGGACAGGGACAGGCTACACCTTC	CASSIPGTGTGYTF
TRBV20-1	TRBD1	-	TRBJ2-1	TGCAGTGCTCCGACAGGGAATGAGCAGTTCTTC	CSAPTGNEQFF
TRBV9	-	-	TRBJ1-4	TGTGCCAGCAGCGTAGCGGGCCTGAATGAAAAACTGTTTTTT	CASSVAGLNEKLFF
TRBV5-6	-	-	TRBJ1-2	TGTGCCAGCAGCTTGGCCCCAGGAGGAGGCTACACCTTC	CASSLAPGGGYTF
TRBV28	TRBD1	once	TRBJ1-2	TGTGCCAGCAGACGTCGGACAGGGGTTAACTATGGCTACACCTTC	CASRRRTGVNYGYTF
TRBV30	-	-	TRBJ1-6	TGTGCCTGGCGGGCCAAAACCTTACCCCTCCACTTT	CAWRAKTLPLHF
TRBV5-1	TRBD2	-	TRBJ2-5	TGCGCCAGCAGGACCGGTAGCGGGAGGGCCGGAGAGACCCAGTACTTC	CASRTGSGRAGETQYF
TRBV2	-	-	TRBJ2-7	TGTGCCAGCAGTGAGGGAATCGAGCAGTACTTC	CASSEGIEQYF
TRBV19	-	-	TRBJ1-5	TGTGCCAGTAGTATAGGGACTCAGGGTTACAATCAGCCCCAGCATTTT	CASSIGTQGYNQPQHF
TRBV4-3	TRBD2	-	TRBJ2-1	TGCGCCAGCAGCCGCGGACTAGCGGGAGCCCTCAATGAGCAGTTCTTC	CASSRGLAGALNEQFF
TRBV6-5	-	-	TRBJ1-5	TGTGCCAGCGGGGGTAAGGTCCCGGGTCAGCCCCAGCATTTT	CASGGKVPGQPQHF
TRBV29-1	-	once	TRBJ2-3	TGCAGCGGGAAATTCGGGAGAACGCAGTATTTT	CSGKFGRTQYF
TRBV4-1	TRBD1	-	TRBJ2-7	TGCGCCAGCAGCCAATACTCGACAGGGACCTACGAGCAGTACTTC	CASSQYSTGTYEQYF
TRBV18	-	-	TRBJ1-1	TGTGCCAGCTCACCCCAACAGGGCCCGACCACTGAAGCTTTCTTT	CASSPQQGPTTEAFF
TRBV7-8	-	-	TRBJ1-3	TGTGCCAGCAGCCTGGGGACAAACTCTGGAAACACCATATATTTT	CASSLGTNSGNTIYF
TRBV9	TRBD2	once	TRBJ2-1	TGTGCCAGCAGCGTAGGACTAGCGGGAGGATCCTCCTCCGAGCAGTTCTTC	CASSVGLAGGSSSEQFF
TRBV18	-	-	TRBJ2-1	TGTGCCAGCTCACTGGGGCGCCATTTTGGCGAGCAGTTCTTC	CASSLGRHFGEQFF
TRBV2	TRBD1	-	TRBJ1-1	TGTGCCAGCAGCCGACAGGGGGGGGACACTGAAGCTTTCTTT	CASSRQGGDTEAFF
TRBV5-1	TRBD2	-	TRBJ2-1	TGCGCCAGCAGCGCAGAACTAGCGGGTCCAGCCTACAATGAGCAGTTCTTC	CASSAELAGPAYNEQFF
TRBV7-8	-	-	TRBJ2-1	TGTGCCAGCAGCTTACGGCCCCCCGACAATGAGCAGTTCTTC	CASSLRPPDNEQFF
TRBV18	-	-	TRBJ2-5	TGTGCCAGCTCGCCACAGAAACAGGGAATGGAGACCCAGTACTTC	CASSPQKQGMETQYF
TRBV5-6	-	-	TRBJ2-4	TGTGCCAGCAGCTTGGCCTCGGCAGGGGAGAACATTCAGTACTTC	CASSLASAGENIQYF
TRBV2	TRBD1	-	TRBJ1-5	TGTGCCAGCAGGGGACAGATCAATAGCAATCAGCCCCAGCATTTT	CASRGQINSNQPQHF
TRBV30	-	-	TRBJ2-5	TGTGCCTGCGAGAGAGGGCGGGGGCCCCAAGAGACCCAGTACTTC	CACERGRGPQETQYF
TRBV30	-	-	TRBJ1-6	TGTGCCTGGAGTACCGGTTACACCTCACCCCTCCACTTT	CAWSTGYTSPLHF
TRBV5-6	-	-	TRBJ2-2	TGTGCCAGCAGCCCGAAGAATCAGGCGACCAACACCGGGGAGCTGTTTTTT	CASSPKNQATNTGELFF
TRBV11-2	-	-	TRBJ2-1	TGTGCCAGCAGCCAAGCCCTAGGCTCCTACAATGAGCAGTTCTTC	CASSQALGSYNEQFF
TRBV4-2	TRBD2	-	TRBJ2-1	TGTGCCAGCAGCCAAGAGCCAGCGGGAGTGAGTTACAATGAGCAGTTCTTC	CASSQEPAGVSYNEQFF
TRBV9	TRBD1	-	TRBJ1-1	TGTGCCAGCAGCGTTCTCGGGACAGGGCTAGGCACTGAAGCTTTCTTT	CASSVLGTGLGTEAFF
TRBV6-5	TRBD1	-	TRBJ2-7	TGTGCCAGCAGGGCCGACAGGGGGACCTACGAGCAGTACTTC	CASRADRGTYEQYF
TRBV10-3	TRBD1	-	TRBJ2-3	TGTGCCATTTCCCCGGACAGGGGGCTCACAGATACGCAGTATTTT	CAISPDRGLTDTQYF
TRBV4-2	TRBD2	-	TRBJ2-7	TGTGCCAGCAGCCAAGGCCCTTTTAGCGGGAGGGCCTACGAGCAGTACTTC	CASSQGPFSGRAYEQYF
TRBV4-1	-	once	TRBJ1-5	TGCGCCAGCAGCCAAGACCACGGGGGGGCATATAGCAATCAGCCCCAGCATTTT	CASSQDHGGAYSNQPQHF